This is a list of T cell receptor beta chains from one sample in a study of response to subunit inactivated influenza vaccine. Each CDR3 protein is one row after TCRdb ran MiXCR on the RT-PCR reads. The table lists roughly 700,000 distinct CDR3 sequences, 14% of them singletons. The sequences come from PBMCs from blood, collected less than 15 days before vaccination. Receptors originate from a man aged 45-65 years who received an inactivated influenza vaccine. Both conserved end residues are part of each CDR3. The D gene is left open where the match is weak. Not every row has a clone size; where given, it reads once, few, many or a size class.

abundance: few
d_gene: -
len: 14
v_gene: TRBV20-1
j_gene: TRBJ1-5
CDR3nt: TGCAGTGCTAGACAGGGCTATCGCAATCAGCCCCAGCATTTT
CDR3aa: CSARQGYRNQPQHF

abundance: -
d_gene: -
len: 17
v_gene: TRBV13
j_gene: TRBJ2-3
CDR3nt: TGTGCCAGCAGCTTAGGCCGTCAGGCTGGTTTATCGGATACGCAGTATTTT
CDR3aa: CASSLGRQAGLSDTQYF

abundance: few
d_gene: -
len: 15
v_gene: TRBV20-1
j_gene: TRBJ2-1
CDR3nt: TGCAGTGCTAGAGATTCTCCGGGACACTACAATGAGCAGTTCTTC
CDR3aa: CSARDSPGHYNEQFF

abundance: -
d_gene: -
len: 13
v_gene: TRBV29-1
j_gene: TRBJ2-5
CDR3nt: TGCAGCGTCCGGGGGATCAATCAAGAGACCCAGTACTTC
CDR3aa: CSVRGINQETQYF

abundance: few
d_gene: -
len: 15
v_gene: TRBV9
j_gene: TRBJ2-2
CDR3nt: TGTGCCAGCCACCCTCTCCGGGGGAGGACCGGGGAGCTGTTTTTT
CDR3aa: CASHPLRGRTGELFF

abundance: few
d_gene: -
len: 15
v_gene: TRBV6-5
j_gene: TRBJ2-5
CDR3nt: TGTGCCAGCAGCTACATTGTGGGGTACCAAGAGACCCAGTACTTC
CDR3aa: CASSYIVGYQETQYF

abundance: many
d_gene: -
len: 13
v_gene: TRBV12-3/TRBV12-4
j_gene: TRBJ1-5
CDR3nt: TGTGCCAGCAGTTTAGATTGGGGGCAGCCCCAGCATTTT
CDR3aa: CASSLDWGQPQHF

abundance: few
d_gene: TRBD1
len: 13
v_gene: TRBV29-1
j_gene: TRBJ1-5
CDR3nt: TGCAGCGTTGGACAGGGGGCAGGTCAGCCCCAGCATTTT
CDR3aa: CSVGQGAGQPQHF

abundance: few
d_gene: -
len: 14
v_gene: TRBV28
j_gene: TRBJ1-1
CDR3nt: TGTGCCAGCAGTTTAATGGAACTGAACACTGAAGCTTTCTTT
CDR3aa: CASSLMELNTEAFF

abundance: -
d_gene: TRBD1
len: 17
v_gene: TRBV5-1
j_gene: TRBJ2-1
CDR3nt: TGCGCCAGCAGCTTGACGGGGGCAGGGGGCGAATACAATGAGCAGTTCTTC
CDR3aa: CASSLTGAGGEYNEQFF

abundance: -
d_gene: -
len: 13
v_gene: TRBV2
j_gene: TRBJ1-2
CDR3nt: TGTGCCAGCAGAGGCAGAGTCTTCTCCGGCTACACCTTC
CDR3aa: CASRGRVFSGYTF

abundance: -
d_gene: TRBD1
len: 13
v_gene: TRBV27
j_gene: TRBJ2-1
CDR3nt: TGTGCCAGCGCGGACAGGCCTTACAATGAGCAGTTCTTC
CDR3aa: CASADRPYNEQFF

abundance: few
d_gene: TRBD1
len: 18
v_gene: TRBV13
j_gene: TRBJ1-1
CDR3nt: TGTGCCAGCAGCCCCCAGACGGGGGACAGTCCCGAGGGCACTGAAGCTTTCTTT
CDR3aa: CASSPQTGDSPEGTEAFF

abundance: -
d_gene: TRBD1
len: 14
v_gene: TRBV6-4
j_gene: TRBJ1-1
CDR3nt: TGTGCCAGCAGTGAACAGGGGGGTGCCACTGAAGCTTTCTTT
CDR3aa: CASSEQGGATEAFF

abundance: few
d_gene: -
len: 14
v_gene: TRBV20-1
j_gene: TRBJ1-5
CDR3nt: TGCAGTGCTAGAAATGGCGGTAGCAATCAGCCCCAGCATTTT
CDR3aa: CSARNGGSNQPQHF

abundance: -
d_gene: -
len: 16
v_gene: TRBV24-1
j_gene: TRBJ1-2
CDR3nt: TGTGCCACCAGTGATTTTAAAGACGGGATACACTATGGCTACACCTTC
CDR3aa: CATSDFKDGIHYGYTF

abundance: few
d_gene: TRBD2
len: 17
v_gene: TRBV7-8
j_gene: TRBJ2-1
CDR3nt: TGTGCCAGCAGCCCGCCAGAACTAGCGGGAGTACGAGATGAGCAGTTCTTC
CDR3aa: CASSPPELAGVRDEQFF

abundance: -
d_gene: TRBD1
len: 17
v_gene: TRBV18
j_gene: TRBJ1-2
CDR3nt: TGTGCCAGCTCACCTACCGGGACAGGGATAGCTAACTATGGCTACACCTTC
CDR3aa: CASSPTGTGIANYGYTF

abundance: -
d_gene: TRBD2
len: 17
v_gene: TRBV5-1
j_gene: TRBJ2-1
CDR3nt: TGCGCCAGCAGCTCTTACACCAGGACTAGATTTGGGAATGAGCAGTTCTTC
CDR3aa: CASSSYTRTRFGNEQFF

abundance: -
d_gene: -
len: 14
v_gene: TRBV15
j_gene: TRBJ1-1
CDR3nt: TGTGCCACCAGCTCGGGGGGTCTGAACACTGAAGCTTTCTTT
CDR3aa: CATSSGGLNTEAFF

abundance: few
d_gene: -
len: 15
v_gene: TRBV21-1
j_gene: TRBJ1-2
CDR3nt: TGTGCCAGCGGAACCTTGACAGGGGAAAGCTATGGCTACACCTTC
CDR3aa: CASGTLTGESYGYTF

abundance: few
d_gene: TRBD2
len: 16
v_gene: TRBV6-5
j_gene: TRBJ2-1
CDR3nt: TGTGCCAGCAGTTACTCCCAACGGGGGGGCCTTATGGAGCAGTTCTTC
CDR3aa: CASSYSQRGGLMEQFF

abundance: many
d_gene: -
len: 11
v_gene: TRBV25-1
j_gene: TRBJ2-5
CDR3nt: TGTGCCAGCAGTTCCTCGGAGACCCAGTACTTC
CDR3aa: CASSSSETQYF

abundance: many
d_gene: -
len: 11
v_gene: TRBV12-3/TRBV12-4
j_gene: TRBJ2-3
CDR3nt: TGTGCCAGCGGGATCACAGATACGCAGTATTTT
CDR3aa: CASGITDTQYF

abundance: few
d_gene: TRBD2
len: 15
v_gene: TRBV7-7
j_gene: TRBJ2-1
CDR3nt: TGTGCCAGCAGCTTGAGCAGCGGGAGGGCCAGTGAGCAGTTCTTC
CDR3aa: CASSLSSGRASEQFF

abundance: -
d_gene: -
len: 10
v_gene: TRBV2
j_gene: TRBJ2-1
CDR3nt: TGTGCCAGCAGTGGTGGGGCACCGTTCTTC
CDR3aa: CASSGGAPFF

abundance: -
d_gene: TRBD2
len: 16
v_gene: TRBV11-1
j_gene: TRBJ2-2
CDR3nt: TGTGCCAGCAGCTTAAGTCGTCTAGCGGGAGCCGGGGAGCTGTTTTTT
CDR3aa: CASSLSRLAGAGELFF

abundance: -
d_gene: -
len: 13
v_gene: TRBV9
j_gene: TRBJ2-7
CDR3nt: TGTGCCAGCAGCGTAGCCACAGGGTACGAGCAGTACTTC
CDR3aa: CASSVATGYEQYF

abundance: few
d_gene: TRBD1
len: 16
v_gene: TRBV5-1
j_gene: TRBJ1-4
CDR3nt: TGCGCCAGCAGCCTTCGGGACAGTCGCTCTAATGAAAAACTGTTTTTT
CDR3aa: CASSLRDSRSNEKLFF

abundance: -
d_gene: TRBD1
len: 15
v_gene: TRBV5-5
j_gene: TRBJ2-1
CDR3nt: TGTGCCAGCAGCCGCCGGGACAGACAGAACCATGAGCAGTTCTTC
CDR3aa: CASSRRDRQNHEQFF

abundance: -
d_gene: TRBD2
len: 16
v_gene: TRBV5-1
j_gene: TRBJ2-1
CDR3nt: TGCGCCAGCAGCCCTTCTTCTAGCGGGGGCTTGAATGAGCAGTTCTTC
CDR3aa: CASSPSSSGGLNEQFF

abundance: -
d_gene: -
len: 12
v_gene: TRBV12-3/TRBV12-4
j_gene: TRBJ1-1
CDR3nt: TGTGCCAGCAGACGAGACGGGGCTGAAGCTTTCTTT
CDR3aa: CASRRDGAEAFF

abundance: -
d_gene: TRBD2
len: 15
v_gene: TRBV7-3
j_gene: TRBJ2-1
CDR3nt: TGTGCCAGCAGCTGGGGACTAGCGGGAACCAATGAGCAGTTCTTC
CDR3aa: CASSWGLAGTNEQFF

abundance: -
d_gene: -
len: 13
v_gene: TRBV5-1
j_gene: TRBJ2-2
CDR3nt: TGCGCCAGCAGCGGGAGCCCCCCCGGGGAGCTGTTTTTT
CDR3aa: CASSGSPPGELFF

abundance: few
d_gene: -
len: 13
v_gene: TRBV6-6
j_gene: TRBJ2-7
CDR3nt: TGTGCCAGCAGTAAGCAGGGTCGGGGCGAGCAGTACTTC
CDR3aa: CASSKQGRGEQYF

abundance: many
d_gene: -
len: 12
v_gene: TRBV20-1
j_gene: TRBJ1-5
CDR3nt: TGCAGTGCTAGTCAGAACAATCAGCCCCAGCATTTT
CDR3aa: CSASQNNQPQHF

abundance: -
d_gene: -
len: 13
v_gene: TRBV6-1
j_gene: TRBJ1-2
CDR3nt: TGTGCCAGCAGTGAAGCGAATAACTATGGCTACACCTTC
CDR3aa: CASSEANNYGYTF

abundance: -
d_gene: TRBD2
len: 18
v_gene: TRBV25-1
j_gene: TRBJ2-1
CDR3nt: TGTGCCAGCAGTGAATCTTCCCCACTAGCGGGGAATTACAATGAGCAGTTCTTC
CDR3aa: CASSESSPLAGNYNEQFF